These 8 T cell receptor beta chains were all obtained from the same sample, sequenced in a study of OX40 agonist ivuxolimab in advanced cancers. Generated by immunoSEQ multiplex PCR, the TCRdb table keeps only in-frame clones and is missing some. The sample holds approximately 40,000 clones, 88% seen once. Sequencing was performed on CD4+ or CD8+ T cells sorted from blood, taken in a trial of the OX40 agonist ivuxolimab. Receptors originate from an adult with an advanced solid tumor such as melanoma, head and neck, liver or kidney cancer.

The chain has TRBV5-1 and TRBJ2-3, with 12 positions matching TRBD2. Germline V gene lookup returns CDR1 SGHRS and CDR2 YFSETQ. With V trimmed by 0 bases and J by 3 bases, 8 bases remained unmatched. The CDR3 spans 18 residues. The CDR3 bases are TGCGCCAGCAGCTTGGTTAGACTAGCGGGAGAGATAACAGATACGCAGTATTTT. Its protein product is CASSLVRLAGEITDTQYF.

This chain links TRBV5-6 with TRBJ2-2; D ambiguous. V was pared by 4 bases and J by 6 bases, with 13 bases between. The CDR3 runs to 14 residues. The germline V gene has CDR1 SGHDT and CDR2 YYEEEE. The CDR3 protein is CASSPTASSGELFF. CDR3 nucleotide sequence: TGTGCCAGCAGCCCAACCGCTTCTTCCGGGGAGCTGTTTTTT.

The genes are TRBV28 and TRBJ1-2; TRBD1 agrees at 8 bases. Trimming removed 2 bases from V and 6 bases from J; junction bases left unmatched: 11. This CDR3 is built from 16 residues. The V gene's germline CDR1 is MDHEN and CDR2 SYDVKM. CDR3 DNA sequence: TGTGCCAGCAGTTTAAGCGCCCGGACAGGGATGGATGGCTACACCTTC. It codes for CASSLSARTGMDGYTF.

This clone was seen a handful of times. The chain recombines TRBV27 with TRBJ2-7; perhaps TRBD2 as D (6 bases). The CDR3 length is 14 residues. Trimming stripped 3 bases from V and 6 bases from J, with 15 bases between. Germline CDR1 and CDR2: MNHEY and SMNVEV (reference sequence). This chain's CDR3 is CASSFRGVPGEQYF. CDR3 bases: TGTGCCAGCAGTTTTCGCGGGGTCCCTGGCGAGCAGTACTTC.

This clone was counted once. The V gene is TRBV11-2, the J gene TRBJ2-3, with D maybe TRBD1 (6 bases). This CDR3 is 14 amino acids long. The germline V gene encodes CDR1 SGHAT and CDR2 FQNNGV. V was cut by 8 bases and J by 2 bases, with 14 bases left in between. The CDR3 DNA sequence: TGTGCCAGCCGTCTGACAGGCGCCACAGATACGCAGTATTTT. This sequence encodes CASRLTGATDTQYF.

This chain connects TRBV30 to TRBJ2-1; possible D gene TRBD2, 5 bases. Looked up from germline, CDR1 is GTSNPN and CDR2 is SVGIG (reference sequence). There are 11 residues in the CDR3. The V gene lost 4 bases and the J gene lost 7 bases, with 8 bases spanning the gap. The CDR3 loop is CAWTRGNEQFF. CDR3 sequence (DNA): TGTGCCTGGACCCGGGGAAATGAGCAGTTCTTC.

The chain combines TRBV11-3 with TRBJ2-1; D uncertain. Germline V gene sequence: CDR1 SGHNT, CDR2 YENEEA. This CDR3 contains 13 residues. V lost 3 bases and J 0 bases, leaving 3 bases between the germline ends. CDR3: CASSFSSYNEQFF. The CDR3 nucleotides read TGTGCCAGCAGCTTTAGCTCCTACAATGAGCAGTTCTTC.

The V gene is TRBV25-1, the J gene TRBJ2-2; 10 bases are a match to TRBD1. The CDR3 has 14 residues. CDR1 is MGHDK, CDR2 SYGVNS, per germline. The V segment lost 7 bases and the J segment 6 bases; nucleotides outside the gene matches: 5. In DNA, the CDR3 is TGTGCCAGCACCGGGACAGGGGCCCCCGGGGAGCTGTTTTTT. It encodes CASTGTGAPGELFF.